Here is one T cell receptor beta chain with its context. The source of the sample is a study of prognosis after radiotherapy for stage I lung cancer. With two-round multiplex PCR, TCR beta CDR3 sequences were amplified from genomic DNA. Amplification in first-round PCR relied on primers specific to each TRBV and TRBJ gene. Each CDR3 protein gets one entry after TCRdb re-called the multiplex PCR reads with MiXCR. This table holds 12,000 or so distinct CDR3 sequences, 54% found once. V was pared by 5 bases and J by 11 bases, with 16 bases between. The CDR3 is made up of 12 amino acids. The material sequenced was PBMCs, taken before or after stereotactic body radiation therapy (not recorded which). This clonotype originated in a donor over 45 with non-small cell lung cancer. The J gene is TRBJ2-7, the V gene TRBV12-3 or TRBV12-4; D may correspond to TRBD1 or TRBD2 (5 bases each). The CDR3 protein is CASSKGAREKYF. The CDR3 coding sequence is TGTGCCAGCAGTAAAGGGGCGAGGGAGAAGTACTTC.